A selection of T cell receptor beta chains follows, all from one sample in a study of beta chain features in type 1 diabetes. The table came from immunoSEQ multiplex PCR; TCRdb's copy has only in-frame clones and leaves some out. The repertoire has over 40,000 clones, roughly 70% of them found once; the top ten carry about 2.1%. The specimen was Tregs from blood. These receptor sequences come from a woman aged 18-29 years with type 1 diabetes. Both conserved end residues are part of each CDR3. A D gene is named only where the DNA matches it firmly. Clone size is not always given. Where it is, it says once, few, many or a class for expanded clones.

>.|TRBV5-1|TRBJ2-1|TRBD2
TGCGCCAGCAGTTATAGCGGGAGAGCCAATGAGCAGTTCTTC
CASSYSGRANEQFF
>few|TRBV29-1|TRBJ2-6|.
TGCAGCGTTGAGCAGGTCCCTGGGGCCAACGTCCTGACTTTC
CSVEQVPGANVLTF
>.|TRBV10-3|TRBJ1-1|.
TGTGCCATCAGTGAGACCGACTTCGGAGGCACTGAAGCTTTCTTT
CAISETDFGGTEAFF
>.|TRBV10-3|TRBJ1-4|.
TGTGCCTCCCAGTCGACAGAAAATGAAAAACTGTTTTTT
CASQSTENEKLFF
>.|TRBV27|TRBJ2-2|.
TGTGCCAGCAGTCGGGGACACCTGAACACCGGGGAGCTGTTTTTT
CASSRGHLNTGELFF
>once|TRBV5-7|TRBJ1-1|TRBD1
TGTGCCAGCAGCTTGTCTGGGACAGGGGCGAACACTGAAGCTTTCTTT
CASSLSGTGANTEAFF
>.|TRBV18|TRBJ2-1|.
TGTGCCAGCTCACCTATACAGGGTGGGTTCTTC
CASSPIQGGFF
>few|TRBV29-1|TRBJ1-5|TRBD1
TGCAGCGTTCGGCAGGGGGCCGGTAGCAATCAGCCCCAGCATTTT
CSVRQGAGSNQPQHF
>once|TRBV29-1|TRBJ2-3|.
TGCAGCGTTGAGGTGGGGGCGTCTAGCACAGATACGCAGTATTTT
CSVEVGASSTDTQYF
>.|TRBV18|TRBJ2-7|TRBD2
TGTGCCAGCTCACCATCCTTAGGACTAGCGGGAGGGCCTGAGCAGTACTTC
CASSPSLGLAGGPEQYF
>.|TRBV2|TRBJ1-1|.
TGTGCCACTACGATGTACCAGGGGCAGAACACTGAAGCTTTCTTT
CATTMYQGQNTEAFF
>few|TRBV11-2|TRBJ2-1|.
TGTGCCAGCAGCTTAGCGCAGGAATACAATGAGCAGTTCTTC
CASSLAQEYNEQFF
>.|TRBV7-2|TRBJ2-2|.
TGTGCCAGCAGCTTAGCGGGCTACACCGGGGAGCTGTTTTTT
CASSLAGYTGELFF
>.|TRBV6-1|TRBJ2-2|.
TGTGCCAGCAGTGGCCACAGGGTGACGGTCGGGGAGCTGTTTTTT
CASSGHRVTVGELFF
>.|TRBV5-1|TRBJ1-5|.
TGCGCCAGCAGCTTGGGTTTGGGGGGGCACAATCAGCCCCAGCATTTT
CASSLGLGGHNQPQHF
>.|TRBV7-2|TRBJ2-1|.
TGTGCCAGCAGCACCCAGATTACCTACAATGAGCAGTTCTTC
CASSTQITYNEQFF
>.|TRBV5-4|TRBJ1-2|TRBD1
TGTGCCAGCAGCGCCGGGACAGGGGCTAACTATGGCTACACCTTC
CASSAGTGANYGYTF
>.|TRBV9|TRBJ1-1|TRBD1
TGTGCCAGCGCCAGGGGGCTGAACACTGAAGCTTTCTTT
CASARGLNTEAFF
>medium-sized|TRBV7-3|TRBJ2-5|TRBD2
TGTGCCAGCAGCTATGGGGGGGAGGAGACCCAGTACTTC
CASSYGGEETQYF
>.|TRBV6-5|TRBJ2-5|.
TGTGCCAGCAGCCTCGGGACAACCCTAGGGGAGACCCAGTACTTC
CASSLGTTLGETQYF
>.|TRBV6-5|TRBJ1-2|.
TGTGCCAGCAGTTCCCCAGGGAAGGGCTACACCTTC
CASSSPGKGYTF
>.|TRBV2|TRBJ2-7|TRBD2
TGTGCCAGCATGATGGTTCCAGCGGGGGGTAACGAGCAGTACTTC
CASMMVPAGGNEQYF
>medium-sized|TRBV7-2|TRBJ2-5|.
TGTGCCAGCGGCGACAGTGGAGAGACCCAGTACTTC
CASGDSGETQYF
>few|TRBV7-2|TRBJ1-4|.
TGTGCCAGCAGCTTAGAAGCAGGGAGGAAACTGTTTTTT
CASSLEAGRKLFF
>.|TRBV11-2|TRBJ2-3|.
TGTGCCAGCAGCCGACTTGGGGCTCGGACAGATACGCAGTATTTT
CASSRLGARTDTQYF
>.|TRBV10-3|TRBJ1-2|TRBD1
TGTGCCATCACGGGGACAGGGTCGACCTGCACCTTC
CAITGTGSTCTF
>.|TRBV7-3|TRBJ2-2|TRBD1
TGTGCCAGCAGCCCACAGGGGCTGACTATCGGGGAGCTGTTTTTT
CASSPQGLTIGELFF
>.|TRBV7-8|TRBJ1-1|.
TGTGCCAGCAGCCGCACAGGGAGGAACACTGAAGCTTTCTTT
CASSRTGRNTEAFF
>once|TRBV14|TRBJ2-1|.
TGTGCCAGCAGCCAAGTAGGGGGGGCCCCCTACAATGAGCAGTTCTTC
CASSQVGGAPYNEQFF
>few|TRBV5-1|TRBJ2-1|TRBD2
TGCGCCAGCGGACCACTAGCGGGGGGGCCTGGTGAGCAGTTCTTC
CASGPLAGGPGEQFF
>few|TRBV7-9|TRBJ1-2|TRBD1
TGTGCCAGCAGGCAAACAGGGGGCGGCGGCTACACCTTC
CASRQTGGGGYTF
>.|TRBV5-1|TRBJ2-7|TRBD1
TGCGCCAGCAGCTTGGAAGTCAGGGGGCCATACGAGCAGTACTTC
CASSLEVRGPYEQYF
>few|TRBV6-1|TRBJ2-5|.
TGTGCCAGCAGTAGGACAAGCGGGCAGTACTTC
CASSRTSGQYF
>.|TRBV20-1|TRBJ2-1|.
TGCAGTGCGGAAGCGAATGAGCAGTTCTTC
CSAEANEQFF
>.|TRBV28|TRBJ1-2|TRBD1
TGTGCCAGCAGTCCAAGCGGACAGGATTATGGCTACACCTTC
CASSPSGQDYGYTF
>.|TRBV7-6|TRBJ2-1|TRBD2
TGTGCCAGCAGCTTGACGAGACTAGCGGGAGATGGTGAGCAGTTCTTC
CASSLTRLAGDGEQFF
>.|TRBV2|TRBJ2-7|TRBD2
TGTGCCAGCACTAGCGGGATACCCTACGAGCAGTACTTC
CASTSGIPYEQYF
>.|TRBV11-2|TRBJ2-7|TRBD2
TGTGCCAGCAGCGAGACTAGCGGGGTAGTTAGGCAGTACTTC
CASSETSGVVRQYF